The 2 T cell receptor beta chains below were found in one sample sequenced in a study of blood T cell repertoires in COVID-19. Sequenced by immunoSEQ multiplex PCR; TCRdb stores in-frame clones only, minus some. The table records approximately 300,000 clones, 85% to 90% of them present only once. Sequencing input: PBMCs or T cells enriched from blood (not recorded which). Receptors originate from a man aged 25-45 years who had recovered from COVID-19.

This sequence joins TRBV5-1 and TRBJ2-5; tentative D call: TRBD2 (6 bases). CDR1 is SGHRS, CDR2 YFSETQ, per germline. CDR3 size: 13 residues. Trimming removed 0 bases from V and 3 bases from J, with 6 bases in between. The DNA of the CDR3 is TGCGCCAGCAGCTTGGGACTAGAAGAGACCCAGTACTTC. Translating gives CASSLGLEETQYF.

About this clone: Other DNA sequences within the sample encode an identical CDR3. V and J are TRBV12-3 or TRBV12-4 and TRBJ1-1; D is unclear. This CDR3 is built from 12 residues. Trimming stripped 2 bases from V and 8 bases from J, with 9 bases between. The CDR3 sequence is CASSLSGTEAFF. DNA for the CDR3: TGTGCCAGCAGTTTATCCGGTACCGAAGCTTTCTTT.